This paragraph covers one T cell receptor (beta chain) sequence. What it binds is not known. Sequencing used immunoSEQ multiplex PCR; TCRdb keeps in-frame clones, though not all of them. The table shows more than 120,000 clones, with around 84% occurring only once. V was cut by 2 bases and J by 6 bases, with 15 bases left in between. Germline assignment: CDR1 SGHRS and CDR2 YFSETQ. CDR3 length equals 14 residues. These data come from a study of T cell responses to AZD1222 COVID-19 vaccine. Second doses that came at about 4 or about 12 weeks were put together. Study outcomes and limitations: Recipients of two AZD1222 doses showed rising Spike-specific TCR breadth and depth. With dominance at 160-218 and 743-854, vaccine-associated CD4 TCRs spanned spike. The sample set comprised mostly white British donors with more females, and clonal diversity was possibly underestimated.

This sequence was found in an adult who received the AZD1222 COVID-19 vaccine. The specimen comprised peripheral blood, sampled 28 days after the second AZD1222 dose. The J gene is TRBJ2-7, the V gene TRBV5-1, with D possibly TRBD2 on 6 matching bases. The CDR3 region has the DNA TGCGCCAGCAGCTTACTAGCTAATCCCGGCGAGCAGTACTTC. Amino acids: CASSLLANPGEQYF.